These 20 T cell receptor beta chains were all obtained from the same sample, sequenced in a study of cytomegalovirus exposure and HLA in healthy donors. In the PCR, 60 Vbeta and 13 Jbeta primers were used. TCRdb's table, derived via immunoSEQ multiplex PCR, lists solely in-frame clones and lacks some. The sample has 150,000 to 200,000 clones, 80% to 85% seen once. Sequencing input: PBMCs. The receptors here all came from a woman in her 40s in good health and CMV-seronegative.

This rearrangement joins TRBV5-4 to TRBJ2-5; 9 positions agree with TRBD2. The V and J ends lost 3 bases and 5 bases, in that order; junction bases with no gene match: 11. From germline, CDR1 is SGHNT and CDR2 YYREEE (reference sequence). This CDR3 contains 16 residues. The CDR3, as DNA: TGTGCCAGCAGCTCGGAAGGGCGGGAGGGCCGGGAGACCCAGTACTTC. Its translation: CASSSEGREGRETQYF.

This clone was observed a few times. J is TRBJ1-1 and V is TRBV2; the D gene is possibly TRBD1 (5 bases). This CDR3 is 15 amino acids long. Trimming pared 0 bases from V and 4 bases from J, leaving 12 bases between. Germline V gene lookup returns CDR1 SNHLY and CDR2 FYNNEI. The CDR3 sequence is CASSEAGREATEAFF. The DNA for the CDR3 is TGTGCCAGCAGTGAAGCCGGCAGGGAGGCCACTGAAGCTTTCTTT.

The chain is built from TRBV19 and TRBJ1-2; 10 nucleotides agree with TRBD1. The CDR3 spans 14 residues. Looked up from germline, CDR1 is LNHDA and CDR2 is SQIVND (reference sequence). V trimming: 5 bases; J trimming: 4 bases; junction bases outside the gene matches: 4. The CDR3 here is CASSRGQGIYGYTF. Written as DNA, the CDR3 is TGTGCCAGTAGTCGGGGACAGGGGATCTATGGCTACACCTTC.

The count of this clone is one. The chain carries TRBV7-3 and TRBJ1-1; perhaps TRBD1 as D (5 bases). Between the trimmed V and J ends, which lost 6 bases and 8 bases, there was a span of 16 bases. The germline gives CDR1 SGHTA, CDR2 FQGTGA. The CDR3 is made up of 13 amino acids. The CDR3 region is CASSKGRGLEAFF. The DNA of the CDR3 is TGTGCCAGCAGTAAGGGGAGGGGACTCGAAGCTTTCTTT.

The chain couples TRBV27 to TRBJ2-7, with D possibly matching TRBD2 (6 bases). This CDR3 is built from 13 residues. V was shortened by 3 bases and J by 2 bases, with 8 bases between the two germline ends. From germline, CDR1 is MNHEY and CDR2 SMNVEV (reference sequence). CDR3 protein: CASSFSGPYEQYF. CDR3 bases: TGTGCCAGCAGTTTTAGCGGCCCCTACGAGCAGTACTTC.

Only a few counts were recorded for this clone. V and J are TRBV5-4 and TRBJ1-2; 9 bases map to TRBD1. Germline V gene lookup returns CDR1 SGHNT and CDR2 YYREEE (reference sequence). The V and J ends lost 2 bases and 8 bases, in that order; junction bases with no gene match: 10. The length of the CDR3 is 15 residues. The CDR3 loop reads CASSFGTGSVYGYTF. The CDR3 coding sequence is TGTGCCAGCAGCTTCGGGACAGGGAGTGTCTACGGCTACACCTTC.

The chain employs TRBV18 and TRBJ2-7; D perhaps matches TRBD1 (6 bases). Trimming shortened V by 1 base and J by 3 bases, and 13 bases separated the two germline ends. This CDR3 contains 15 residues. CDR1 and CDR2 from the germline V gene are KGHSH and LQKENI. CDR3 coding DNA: TGTGCCAGCTCACCACTAACCGGACAGAGCTACGAGCAGTACTTC. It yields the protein CASSPLTGQSYEQYF.

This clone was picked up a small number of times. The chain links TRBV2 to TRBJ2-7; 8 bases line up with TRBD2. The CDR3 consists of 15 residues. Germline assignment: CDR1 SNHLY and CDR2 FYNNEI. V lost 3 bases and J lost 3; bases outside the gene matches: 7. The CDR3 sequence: CASSESSGAGYEQYV. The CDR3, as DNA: TGTGCCAGCAGTGAGAGTAGCGGGGCGGGCTACGAGCAGTACGTC.

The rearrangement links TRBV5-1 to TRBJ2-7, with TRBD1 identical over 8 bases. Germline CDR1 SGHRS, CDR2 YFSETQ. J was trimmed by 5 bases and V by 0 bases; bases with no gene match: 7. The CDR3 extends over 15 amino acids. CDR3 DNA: TGCGCCAGCAGCTTGGCCTTGACAGGGGACCACGAGCAGTACTTC. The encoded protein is CASSLALTGDHEQYF.

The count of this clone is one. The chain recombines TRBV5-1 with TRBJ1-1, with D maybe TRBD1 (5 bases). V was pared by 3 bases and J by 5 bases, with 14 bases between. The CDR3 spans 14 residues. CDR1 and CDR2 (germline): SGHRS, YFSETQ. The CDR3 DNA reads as TGCGCCAGCAGCTACGGGGGTGTTGGGACTGAAGCTTTCTTT. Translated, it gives CASSYGGVGTEAFF.

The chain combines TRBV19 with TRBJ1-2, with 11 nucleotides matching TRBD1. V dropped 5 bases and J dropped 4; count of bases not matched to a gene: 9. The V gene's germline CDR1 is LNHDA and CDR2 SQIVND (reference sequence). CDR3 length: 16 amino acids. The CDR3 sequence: CASSPGTGGMAYGYTF. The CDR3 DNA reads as TGTGCCAGTAGTCCCGGGACAGGGGGAATGGCCTATGGCTACACCTTC.

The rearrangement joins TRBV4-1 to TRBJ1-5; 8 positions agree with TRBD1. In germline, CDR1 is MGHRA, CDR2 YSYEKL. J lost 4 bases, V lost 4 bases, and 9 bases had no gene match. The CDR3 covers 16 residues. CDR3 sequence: CASSRAGQGQNQPQHF. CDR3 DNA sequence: TGCGCCAGCAGCCGCGCCGGACAGGGCCAAAATCAGCCCCAGCATTTT.

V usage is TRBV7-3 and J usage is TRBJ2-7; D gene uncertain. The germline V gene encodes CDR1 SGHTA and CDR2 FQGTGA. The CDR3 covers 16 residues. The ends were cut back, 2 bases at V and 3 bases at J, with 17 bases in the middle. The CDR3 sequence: CASSLGRRSTFYEQYF. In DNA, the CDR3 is TGTGCCAGCAGCTTAGGTCGGCGGTCAACCTTCTACGAGCAGTACTTC.

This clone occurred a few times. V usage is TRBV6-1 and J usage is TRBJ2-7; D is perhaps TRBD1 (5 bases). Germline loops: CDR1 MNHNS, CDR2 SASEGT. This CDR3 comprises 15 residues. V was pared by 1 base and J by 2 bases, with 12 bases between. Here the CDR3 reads CASSEDYRTPYEQYV. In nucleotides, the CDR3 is TGTGCCAGCAGTGAAGATTACAGGACCCCCTACGAGCAGTACGTC.

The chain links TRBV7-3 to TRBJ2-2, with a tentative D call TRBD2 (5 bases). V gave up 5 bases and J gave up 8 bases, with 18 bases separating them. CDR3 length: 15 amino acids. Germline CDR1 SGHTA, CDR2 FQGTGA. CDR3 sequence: CASSLSGRGLGELFF. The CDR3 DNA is TGTGCCAGCAGCCTCTCCGGACGGGGATTGGGGGAGCTGTTTTTT.

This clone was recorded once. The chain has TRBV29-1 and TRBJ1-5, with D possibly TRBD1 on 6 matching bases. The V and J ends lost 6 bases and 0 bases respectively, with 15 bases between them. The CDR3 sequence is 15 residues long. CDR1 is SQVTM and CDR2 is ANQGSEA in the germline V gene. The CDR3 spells CSVREGQNSNQPQHF. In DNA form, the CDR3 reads TGCAGCGTCCGCGAGGGACAAAATAGCAATCAGCCCCAGCATTTT.

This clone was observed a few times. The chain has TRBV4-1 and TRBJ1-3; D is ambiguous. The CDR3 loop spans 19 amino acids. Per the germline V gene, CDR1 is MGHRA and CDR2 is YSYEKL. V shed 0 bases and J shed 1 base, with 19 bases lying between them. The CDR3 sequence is CASSQDGPRGIGSGNTIYF. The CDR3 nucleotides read TGCGCCAGCAGCCAAGATGGGCCGCGAGGGATCGGGTCTGGAAACACCATATATTTT.

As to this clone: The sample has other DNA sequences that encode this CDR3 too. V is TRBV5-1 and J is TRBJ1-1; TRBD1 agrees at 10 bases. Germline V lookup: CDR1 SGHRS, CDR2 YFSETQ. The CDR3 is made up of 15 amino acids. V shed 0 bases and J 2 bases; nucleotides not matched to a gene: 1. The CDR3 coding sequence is TGCGCCAGCAGCTTGGGGGACAGGGGTAACACTGAAGCTTTCTTT. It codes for CASSLGDRGNTEAFF.

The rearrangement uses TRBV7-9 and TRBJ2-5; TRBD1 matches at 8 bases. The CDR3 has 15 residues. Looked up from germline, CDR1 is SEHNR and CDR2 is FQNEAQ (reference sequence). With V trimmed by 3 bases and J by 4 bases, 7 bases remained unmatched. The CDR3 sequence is CASSFQDRVSETQYF. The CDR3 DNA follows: TGTGCCAGCAGCTTCCAGGACAGGGTCTCAGAGACCCAGTACTTC.

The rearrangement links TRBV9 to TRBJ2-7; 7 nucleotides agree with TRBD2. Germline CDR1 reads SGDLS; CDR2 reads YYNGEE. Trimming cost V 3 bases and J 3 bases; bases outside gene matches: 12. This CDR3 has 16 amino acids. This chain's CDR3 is CASSAQSGLGIYEQYF. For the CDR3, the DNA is TGTGCCAGCAGCGCCCAAAGCGGACTAGGGATCTACGAGCAGTACTTC.